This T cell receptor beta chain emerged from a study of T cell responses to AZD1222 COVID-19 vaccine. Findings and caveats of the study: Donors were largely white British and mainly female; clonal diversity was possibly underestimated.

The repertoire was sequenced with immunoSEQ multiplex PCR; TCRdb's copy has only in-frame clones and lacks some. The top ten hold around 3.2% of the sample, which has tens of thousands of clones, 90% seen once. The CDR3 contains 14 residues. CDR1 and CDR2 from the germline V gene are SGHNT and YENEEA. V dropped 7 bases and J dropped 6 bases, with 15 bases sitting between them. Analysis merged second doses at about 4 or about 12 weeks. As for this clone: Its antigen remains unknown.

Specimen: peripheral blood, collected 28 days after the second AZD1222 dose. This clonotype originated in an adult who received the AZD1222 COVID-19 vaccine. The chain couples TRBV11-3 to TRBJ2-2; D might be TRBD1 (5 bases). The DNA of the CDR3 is TGTGCCAGCAAAGTAGGCGTAGGGGCCGGGGAGCTGTTTTTT. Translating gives CASKVGVGAGELFF.